The 16 T cell receptor beta chains in this list originate from one sample, sequenced in a study of blood T cell repertoires in COVID-19. Here immunoSEQ multiplex PCR was the method, and the copy in TCRdb shows in-frame clones only, minus some. The repertoire consists of about 29,000 clones, with approximately 88% occurring once and the leading ten covering roughly 3.5%. The specimen sequenced was peripheral blood. The receptors were gathered from a human donor in a cohort sampled during active COVID-19.

The J gene is TRBJ1-1, the V gene TRBV6-5; 9 nucleotides align to TRBD1. The germline CDR1 and CDR2 sequences are MNHEY and SVGAGI. The CDR3 runs 13 residues. V lost 6 bases to trimming and J lost 3 bases; unmatched junction nucleotides: 2. CDR3 sequence reads: CASRRTGDTEAFF. CDR3 nucleotide sequence: TGTGCCAGCAGGAGGACAGGGGACACTGAAGCTTTCTTT.

The rearrangement uses TRBV5-4 and TRBJ2-1, with a weak D call TRBD2 (7 bases). CDR3 length equals 13 residues. Between the trimmed V and J ends, which lost 4 bases and 7 bases, there was a span of 12 bases. Germline CDR1 reads SGHNT; CDR2 reads YYREEE (reference sequence). Written as DNA, the CDR3 is TGTGCCAGCAGCCCCAGGGGAGGGAATGAGCAGTTCTTC. Translated: CASSPRGGNEQFF.

The count of this clone is one. The CDR3 spells CASSQDSPNTEAFF. DNA of the CDR3: TGTGCCAGCAGCCAGGACAGCCCGAACACTGAAGCTTTCTTT. The chain is built from TRBV7-9 and TRBJ1-1, with D perhaps TRBD1 (6 bases). V was cut by 5 bases and J by 1 base, with 11 bases left in between. The V gene's germline CDR1 is SEHNR and CDR2 FQNEAQ (reference sequence). The CDR3 has 14 residues.

The J gene is TRBJ2-1, the V gene TRBV19; TRBD2 agrees at 11 bases. The CDR3 is 16 residues long. V dropped 5 bases and J dropped 4; count of bases not matched to a gene: 7. The germline gives CDR1 LNHDA, CDR2 SQIVND (reference sequence). This CDR3 is CASSGDPSGGYNEQFF. DNA for the CDR3: TGTGCCAGTAGTGGGGACCCTAGCGGGGGGTACAATGAGCAGTTCTTC.

The CDR3 spells CASSPLAGGDNEQFF. In nucleotides, the CDR3 is TGTGCCAGCAGCCCGTTAGCGGGGGGAGATAATGAGCAGTTCTTC. The V gene is TRBV5-5, the J gene TRBJ2-1; 10 bases align to TRBD2. Trimming cost V 4 bases and J 7 bases; bases outside gene matches: 8. This CDR3 contains 15 residues. CDR1 is SGHKS and CDR2 is YYEKEE in the germline V gene (reference sequence). Looking up the rest from reference TRBV5-5 and TRBJ2-1 gives the full variable domain: DAGVTQSPTHLIKTRGQQVTLRCSPISGHKSVSWYQQVLGQGPQFIFQYYEKEERGRGNFPDRFSARQFPNYSSELNVNALLLGDSALYLCASSPLAGGDNEQFFGPGTRLTVL.

The V gene is TRBV7-6, the J gene TRBJ2-7; 7 bases match TRBD2. The CDR3 is 13 residues long. Germline CDR1 SGHVS, CDR2 FNYEAQ. After removal of 5 bases from V and 3 bases from J, the junction contained 4 bases not matched to a gene. The CDR3 loop reads CASSTVAGYEQYF. CDR3 in DNA: TGTGCCAGCAGCACCGTAGCGGGCTACGAGCAGTACTTC.

The V gene is TRBV27, the J gene TRBJ2-5; a possible D gene is TRBD1 (5 bases). V shed 5 bases and J shed 5 bases, with 18 bases lying between them. The CDR3 length is 15 residues. From germline, CDR1 is MNHEY and CDR2 SMNVEV (reference sequence). The CDR3 region has the DNA TGTGCCAGCAGTCCCTTTTGGGGCAACATGGAGACCCAGTACTTC. Amino acids: CASSPFWGNMETQYF.

The V gene is TRBV4-2, the J gene TRBJ2-3, with 7 bases that match TRBD1. After removal of 2 bases from V and 0 bases from J, the junction contained 5 bases not matched to a gene. CDR3 length: 16 residues. Germline V gene lookup returns CDR1 LGHNA and CDR2 YNFKEQ. The CDR3, as DNA: TGTGCCAGCAGCCAAAGAAGGGACAGCAGCACAGATACGCAGTATTTT. Translation: CASSQRRDSSTDTQYF.

The rearrangement joins TRBV7-2 to TRBJ2-2, with D maybe TRBD1 (6 bases). Trimming pared 11 bases from V and 3 bases from J, leaving 16 bases between. CDR3 size: 14 residues. Germline V gives CDR1 SGHTA, CDR2 FQGNSA. CDR3 amino acids: CAGRRSGDTGELFF. The CDR3 bases are TGTGCCGGAAGGAGGTCAGGGGACACCGGGGAGCTGTTTTTT. Looking up the rest from reference TRBV7-2 and TRBJ2-2 gives the full variable domain: GAGVSQSPSNKVTEKGKDVELRCDPISGHTALYWYRQSLGQGLEFLIYFQGNSAPDKSGLPSDRFSAERTGGSVSTLTIQRTQQEDSAVYLCAGRRSGDTGELFFGEGSRLTVL.

The rearrangement uses TRBV6-5 and TRBJ2-7, with TRBD1 as a possible D gene (5 bases). V lost 2 bases and J 0 bases, leaving 11 bases between the germline ends. CDR1 and CDR2 (germline): MNHEY, SVGAGI. The CDR3 runs 15 residues. The CDR3 DNA reads TGTGCCAGCAGTTACCGGCAGGGATTCTCCTACGAGCAGTACTTC. Its translation is CASSYRQGFSYEQYF.

The J gene is TRBJ2-5, the V gene TRBV18; tentatively, D is TRBD1 (6 bases). V dropped 6 bases and J dropped 1 base, with 12 bases sitting between them. The CDR3 extends over 14 amino acids. Germline V lookup: CDR1 KGHSH, CDR2 LQKENI. The CDR3: CASSAAGAQETQYF. CDR3 coding DNA: TGTGCCAGCTCGGCCGCAGGGGCCCAAGAGACCCAGTACTTC.

The chain combines TRBV5-8 with TRBJ2-3; D is possibly TRBD2 (6 bases). CDR1 SGHTS and CDR2 YDEGEE come from the germline V gene. The V end was cut by 4 bases, the J end by 2 bases, with 14 bases between. This CDR3 spans 15 amino acids. The CDR3 is CASSRPGGVTDTQYF. Written as DNA, the CDR3 is TGTGCCAGCAGCCGCCCCGGAGGGGTCACAGATACGCAGTATTTT. The full variable domain, completed using reference TRBV5-8 and TRBJ2-3, is EAGVTQSPTHLIKTRGQQATLRCSPISGHTSVYWYQQALGLGLQFLLWYDEGEERNRGNFPPRFSGRQFPNYSSELNVNALELEDSALYLCASSRPGGVTDTQYFGPGTRLTVL.

V and J are TRBV18 and TRBJ1-5, with no clear D. CDR1 KGHSH and CDR2 LQKENI come from the germline V gene. The CDR3 totals 13 residues. With 4 bases removed from V and 4 bases from J, the gap between germline ends came to 8 bases. The CDR3 protein is CASSRSENQPQHF. The CDR3 coding sequence is TGTGCCAGCTCACGCTCCGAGAATCAGCCCCAGCATTTT. Supplemented by reference TRBV18 and TRBJ1-5, the full variable domain reads NAGVMQNPRHLVRRRGQEARLRCSPMKGHSHVYWYRQLPEEGLKFMVYLQKENIIDESGMPKERFSAEFPKEGPSILRIQQVVRGDSAAYFCASSRSENQPQHFGDGTRLSIL.

V is TRBV6-5 and J is TRBJ1-4; tentatively, D is TRBD1 (6 bases). Trimming cost V 6 bases and J 7 bases, with 15 bases left between them. Germline CDR1 reads MNHEY; CDR2 reads SVGAGI. This CDR3 region has 14 residues. Written as DNA, the CDR3 is TGTGCCAGCAGACCCGGGACAACGTCTGAAAAACTGTTTTTT. It specifies CASRPGTTSEKLFF.

The chain is built from TRBV5-6 and TRBJ2-3; no clear D gene. V shed 2 bases and J shed 4 bases, with 8 bases lying between them. Germline V lookup: CDR1 SGHDT, CDR2 YYEEEE. The CDR3 runs 13 residues. This chain's CDR3 is CASSFRYADTQYF. CDR3 DNA: TGTGCCAGCAGCTTTCGGTATGCAGATACGCAGTATTTT.

The chain has TRBV16 and TRBJ2-1; TRBD2 aligns across 12 bases. The CDR3 contains 16 residues. The germline gives CDR1 KGHSY, CDR2 FQNENV. Unmatched junction bases numbered 3, after V lost 4 bases and J lost 2 bases. CDR3 nucleotide sequence: TGTGCCAGCAGCCCGACTAGCGGGAGAACCTACAATGAGCAGTTCTTC. Amino acids: CASSPTSGRTYNEQFF.